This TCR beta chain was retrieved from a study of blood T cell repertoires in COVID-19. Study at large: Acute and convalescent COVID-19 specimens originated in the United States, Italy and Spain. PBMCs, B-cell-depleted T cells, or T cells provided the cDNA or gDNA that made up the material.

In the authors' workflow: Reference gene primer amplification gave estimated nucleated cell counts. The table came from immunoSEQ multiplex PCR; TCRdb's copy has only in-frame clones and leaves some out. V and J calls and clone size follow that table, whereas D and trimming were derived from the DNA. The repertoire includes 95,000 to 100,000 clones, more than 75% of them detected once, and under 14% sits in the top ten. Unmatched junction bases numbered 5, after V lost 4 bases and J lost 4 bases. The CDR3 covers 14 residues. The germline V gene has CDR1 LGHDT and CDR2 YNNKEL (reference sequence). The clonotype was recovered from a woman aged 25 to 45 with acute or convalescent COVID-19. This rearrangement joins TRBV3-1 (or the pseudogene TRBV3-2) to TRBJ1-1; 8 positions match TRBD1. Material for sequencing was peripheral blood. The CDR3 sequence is CASSRQGASTEAFF. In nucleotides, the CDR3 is TGTGCCAGCAGCCGTCAGGGGGCGAGCACTGAAGCTTTCTTT.